The clone carrying this TCR beta chain occurred once. The source of the sample is a study of T cell responses to AZD1222 COVID-19 vaccine. CDR1 and CDR2 (germline): SNHLY, FYNNEI. Trimming at V came to 7 bases and at J to 0 bases, leaving 1 base not matched to a gene. The CDR3 has 14 residues. Here immunoSEQ multiplex PCR was the method, and the copy in TCRdb shows in-frame clones only, minus some. This table holds some 190,000 clones, approximately 90% found once. The sequenced sample was peripheral blood, obtained 28 days after the second AZD1222 dose. This TCR came from an adult who received the AZD1222 COVID-19 vaccine. This chain joins TRBV2 and TRBJ1-5, with 9 bases aligning to TRBD1. The CDR3 protein is CASMDRGSNQPQHF. The CDR3 DNA is TGTGCCAGCATGGACAGGGGTAGCAATCAGCCCCAGCATTTT.